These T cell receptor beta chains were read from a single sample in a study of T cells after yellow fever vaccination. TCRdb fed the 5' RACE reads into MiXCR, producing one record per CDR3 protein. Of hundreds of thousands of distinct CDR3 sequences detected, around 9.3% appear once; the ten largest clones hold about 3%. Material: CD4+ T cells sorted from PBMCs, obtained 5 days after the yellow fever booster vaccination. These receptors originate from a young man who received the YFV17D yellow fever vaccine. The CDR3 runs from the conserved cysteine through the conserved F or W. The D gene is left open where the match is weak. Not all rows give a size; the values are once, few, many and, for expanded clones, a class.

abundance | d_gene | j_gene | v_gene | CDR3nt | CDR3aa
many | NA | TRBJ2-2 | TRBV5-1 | TGCGCCAGCAGCTTGGTAACGGCAGGGACCGGGGAGCTGTTTTTT | CASSLVTAGTGELFF
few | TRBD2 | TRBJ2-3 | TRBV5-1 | TGCGCCAGCAGTTATCTAGCGGGGGGCACAGATACGCAGTATTTT | CASSYLAGGTDTQYF
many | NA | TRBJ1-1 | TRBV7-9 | TGTGCCAGCAGCAGGAACCCTGAAGCTTTCTTT | CASSRNPEAFF
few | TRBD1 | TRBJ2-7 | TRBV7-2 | TGTGCCAGCAGCCCAGGGGGCGCGGGGAGGAACGGGCAGTACTTC | CASSPGGAGRNGQYF
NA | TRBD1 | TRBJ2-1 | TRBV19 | TGTGCCAGTACCCCACCCACAGGGGACGCGAATGAGCAGTTCTTC | CASTPPTGDANEQFF
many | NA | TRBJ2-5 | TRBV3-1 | TGTGCCAGCAGCCGGGGGGATCAAGAGACCCAGTACTTC | CASSRGDQETQYF
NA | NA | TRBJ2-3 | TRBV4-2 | TGTGCCAGCAGCCAAGTGATAAGTCGGCGGGATACGCAGTATTTT | CASSQVISRRDTQYF
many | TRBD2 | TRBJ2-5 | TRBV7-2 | TGTGCCAGCAGCGAGACTAGCGGGGGGACCCCAGGGACCCAGTACTTC | CASSETSGGTPGTQYF
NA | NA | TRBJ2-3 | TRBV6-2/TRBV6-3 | TGTGCCAGCAGCGCGACAGGAGCAGTAACAGATACGCAGTATTTT | CASSATGAVTDTQYF
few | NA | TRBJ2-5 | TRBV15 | TGTGCCACCAGCAGAGGGGTCTGGGAAGAGACCCAGTACTTC | CATSRGVWEETQYF
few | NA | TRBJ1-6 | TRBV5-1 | TGCGCCAGCAGCTTGGCATCCGTTCAGAATTCACCCCTCCACTTT | CASSLASVQNSPLHF
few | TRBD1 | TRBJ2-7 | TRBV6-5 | TGTGCCAGCAGTTACTCGACAGGGGCCGTGTGGGAGCAGTACTTC | CASSYSTGAVWEQYF
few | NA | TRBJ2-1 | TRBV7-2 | TGTGCCAGCAGCTTAACCCTCCCGCCCACAGGGTACAGCAATGAGCAGTTCTTC | CASSLTLPPTGYSNEQFF
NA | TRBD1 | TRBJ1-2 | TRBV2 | TGTGCCAGCAGTTGGAGTGCGACAGGGGGAGGCTACACCTTC | CASSWSATGGGYTF
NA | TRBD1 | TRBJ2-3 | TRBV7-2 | TGTGCCAGCAGCTCGCGGGACAGGGGAAGGTATTTT | CASSSRDRGRYF
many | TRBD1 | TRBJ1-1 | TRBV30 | TGTGCCTGGAGATTGGGGACAGGGAATACTGAAGCTTTCTTT | CAWRLGTGNTEAFF
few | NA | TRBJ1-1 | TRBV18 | TGTGCCAGCTCACCACAACCCTCCACCCCAGAAGCTTTCTTT | CASSPQPSTPEAFF
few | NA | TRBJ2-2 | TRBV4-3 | TGCGCCAGCAGCCGGGCAGGGGGGGACACCGGGGAGCTGTTTTTT | CASSRAGGDTGELFF
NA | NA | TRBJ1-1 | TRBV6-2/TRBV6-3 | TGTGCCAGCAGTTACGCAGGGGTATCGACAGCTTTCTTT | CASSYAGVSTAFF
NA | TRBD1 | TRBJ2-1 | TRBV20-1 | TGCAGTGCTATCCGGGACAGGTCCTACAATGAGCAGTTCTTC | CSAIRDRSYNEQFF
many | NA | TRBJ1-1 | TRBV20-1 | TGCAGTGCTAGACCCCATTCGGGTGAAACTGAAGCTTTCTTT | CSARPHSGETEAFF
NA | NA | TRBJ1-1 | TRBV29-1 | TGCAGCGTCAAAACCCAGGAGAACACTGAAGCTTTCTTT | CSVKTQENTEAFF
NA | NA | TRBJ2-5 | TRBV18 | TGTGCCAGCTCACCAATGGCTTCAGGAGGACAGACCCAGTACTTC | CASSPMASGGQTQYF
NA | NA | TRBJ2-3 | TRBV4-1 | TGCGCCAGCAGCCAACGGAGGACAAGCACAGATACGCAGTATTTT | CASSQRRTSTDTQYF
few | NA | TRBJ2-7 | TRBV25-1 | TGTGCCAGCAGTGTCCGCGGCTACGAGCAGTACTTC | CASSVRGYEQYF
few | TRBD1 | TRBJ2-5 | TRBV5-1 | TGCGCCAGCAGCTTGGCCCCTCAGGGGGCGGGGGAGACCCAGTACTTC | CASSLAPQGAGETQYF
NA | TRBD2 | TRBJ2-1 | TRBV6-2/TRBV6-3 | TGTGCCAGCAGTCCCCGGCGGGGGGTCAATGAGCAGTTCTTC | CASSPRRGVNEQFF
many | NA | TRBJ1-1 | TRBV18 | TGTGCCAGCTCCCCTTATTTCAGGGCTGAAGCTTTCTTT | CASSPYFRAEAFF
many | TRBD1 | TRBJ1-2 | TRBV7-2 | TGTGCCAGCAGCTTGGTTTCGTTGGGCAGATTTTTGACAGGGCCTGGGGGTGGCTACACCTTC | CASSLVSLGRFLTGPGGGYTF
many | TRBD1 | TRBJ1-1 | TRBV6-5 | TGTGCCAGCACCACCCCCCACAGGGGGGCTGAAGCTTTCTTT | CASTTPHRGAEAFF
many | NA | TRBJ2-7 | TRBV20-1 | TGCAGTGCTAGAGTCGGGGTCTACGAGCAGTACTTC | CSARVGVYEQYF
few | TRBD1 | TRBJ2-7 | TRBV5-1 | TGCGCCAGCAGCTCGCAAGGACAGGGGGTTGAACAGCAGTACTTC | CASSSQGQGVEQQYF
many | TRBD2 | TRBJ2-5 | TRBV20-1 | TGCAGTGCTATCCCGGCGGGGGGGCCGGAGACCCAGTACTTC | CSAIPAGGPETQYF
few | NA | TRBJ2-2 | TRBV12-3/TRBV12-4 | TGTGCCAGCAGACCGGGACCTCTTACCGGGGAGCTGTTTTTT | CASRPGPLTGELFF
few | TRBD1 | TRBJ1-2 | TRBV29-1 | TGCAGCGTTGTGACAGGGGGCAAGGGCGGCTACACCTTC | CSVVTGGKGGYTF
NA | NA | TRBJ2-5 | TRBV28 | TGTGCCAGCATGATCGGGTACCAAGAGACCCAGTACTTC | CASMIGYQETQYF